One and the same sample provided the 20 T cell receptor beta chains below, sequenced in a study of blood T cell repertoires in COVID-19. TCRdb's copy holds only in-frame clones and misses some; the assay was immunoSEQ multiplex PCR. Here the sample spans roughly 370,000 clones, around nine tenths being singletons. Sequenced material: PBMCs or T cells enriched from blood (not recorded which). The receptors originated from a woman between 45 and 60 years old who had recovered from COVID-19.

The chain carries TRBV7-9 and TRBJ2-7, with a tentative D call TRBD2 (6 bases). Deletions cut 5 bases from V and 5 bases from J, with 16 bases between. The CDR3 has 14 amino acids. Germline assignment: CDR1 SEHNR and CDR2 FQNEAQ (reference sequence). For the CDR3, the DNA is TGTGCCAGCAGCCCCGACTTGGCGGGAAACGAGCAGTACTTC. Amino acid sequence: CASSPDLAGNEQYF. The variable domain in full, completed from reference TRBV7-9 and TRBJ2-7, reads DTGVSQNPRHKITKRGQNVTFRCDPISEHNRLYWYRQTLGQGPEFLTYFQNEAQLEKSRLLSDRFSAERPKGSFSTLEIQRTEQGDSAMYLCASSPDLAGNEQYFGPGTRLTVT.

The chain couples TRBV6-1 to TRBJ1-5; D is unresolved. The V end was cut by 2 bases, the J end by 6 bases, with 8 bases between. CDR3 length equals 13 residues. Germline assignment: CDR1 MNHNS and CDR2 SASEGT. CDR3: CASSEPGFQPQHF. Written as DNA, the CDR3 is TGTGCCAGCAGTGAACCGGGGTTTCAGCCCCAGCATTTT.

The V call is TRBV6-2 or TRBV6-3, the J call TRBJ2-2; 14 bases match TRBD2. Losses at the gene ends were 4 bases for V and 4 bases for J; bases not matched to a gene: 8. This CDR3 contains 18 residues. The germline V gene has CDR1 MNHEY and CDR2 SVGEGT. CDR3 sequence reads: CASSSAGLAGDPTGELFF. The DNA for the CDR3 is TGTGCCAGCAGTTCCGCGGGACTAGCGGGGGACCCCACCGGGGAGCTGTTTTTT.

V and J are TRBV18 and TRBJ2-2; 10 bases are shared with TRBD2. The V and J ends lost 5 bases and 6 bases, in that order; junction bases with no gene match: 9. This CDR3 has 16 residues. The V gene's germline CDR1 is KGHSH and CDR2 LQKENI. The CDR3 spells CASSAPSGGAPGELFF. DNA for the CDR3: TGTGCCAGCTCAGCCCCCAGCGGGGGGGCCCCCGGGGAGCTGTTTTTT. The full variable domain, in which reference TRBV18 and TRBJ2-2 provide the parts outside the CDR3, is NAGVMQNPRHLVRRRGQEARLRCSPMKGHSHVYWYRQLPEEGLKFMVYLQKENIIDESGMPKERFSAEFPKEGPSILRIQQVVRGDSAAYFCASSAPSGGAPGELFFGEGSRLTVL.

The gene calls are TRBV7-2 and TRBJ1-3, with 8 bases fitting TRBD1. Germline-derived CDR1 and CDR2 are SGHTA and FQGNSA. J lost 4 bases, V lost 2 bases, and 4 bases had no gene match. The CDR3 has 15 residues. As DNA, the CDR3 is TGTGCCAGCAGCTTACCCAGGACAGGGGGAAACACCATATATTTT. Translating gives CASSLPRTGGNTIYF. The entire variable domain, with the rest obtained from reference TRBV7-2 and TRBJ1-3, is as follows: GAGVSQSPSNKVTEKGKDVELRCDPISGHTALYWYRQSLGQGLEFLIYFQGNSAPDKSGLPSDRFSAERTGGSVSTLTIQRTQQEDSAVYLCASSLPRTGGNTIYFGEGSWLTVV.

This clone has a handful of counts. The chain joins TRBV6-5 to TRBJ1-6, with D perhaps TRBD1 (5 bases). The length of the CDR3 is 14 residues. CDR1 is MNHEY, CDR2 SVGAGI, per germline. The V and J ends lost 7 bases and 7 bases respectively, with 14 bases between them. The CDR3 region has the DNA TGTGCCAGCACCTTACAAAAGGGGAATTCACCCCTCCACTTT. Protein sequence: CASTLQKGNSPLHF.

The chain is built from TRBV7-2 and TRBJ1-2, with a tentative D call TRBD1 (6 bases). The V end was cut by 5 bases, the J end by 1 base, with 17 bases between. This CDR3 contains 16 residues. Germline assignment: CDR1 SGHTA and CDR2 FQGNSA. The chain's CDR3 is CASSLTGGAVNYGYTF. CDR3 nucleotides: TGTGCCAGCAGCCTGACCGGGGGGGCGGTTAACTATGGCTACACCTTC.

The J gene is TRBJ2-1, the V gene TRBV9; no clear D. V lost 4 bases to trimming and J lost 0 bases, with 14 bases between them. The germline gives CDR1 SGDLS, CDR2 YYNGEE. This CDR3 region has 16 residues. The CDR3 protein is CASSPHSPSSYNEQFF. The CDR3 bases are TGTGCCAGCAGCCCCCACAGTCCTTCCTCCTACAATGAGCAGTTCTTC.

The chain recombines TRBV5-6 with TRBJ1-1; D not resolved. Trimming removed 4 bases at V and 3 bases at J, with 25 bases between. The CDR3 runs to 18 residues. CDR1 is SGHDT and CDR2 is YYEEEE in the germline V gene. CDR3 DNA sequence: TGTGCCAGCAGCGCCGCGGCCGGGAGAAGGAAGTGGGACACTGAAGCTTTCTTT. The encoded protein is CASSAAAGRRKWDTEAFF.

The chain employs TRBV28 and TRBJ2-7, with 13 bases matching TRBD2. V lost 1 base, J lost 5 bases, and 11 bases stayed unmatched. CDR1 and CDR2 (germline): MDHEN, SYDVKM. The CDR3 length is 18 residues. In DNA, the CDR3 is TGTGCCAGCAGTTTATCCCCACTACTAGCGGGGGGGCCTGACGAGCAGTACTTC. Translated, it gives CASSLSPLLAGGPDEQYF.

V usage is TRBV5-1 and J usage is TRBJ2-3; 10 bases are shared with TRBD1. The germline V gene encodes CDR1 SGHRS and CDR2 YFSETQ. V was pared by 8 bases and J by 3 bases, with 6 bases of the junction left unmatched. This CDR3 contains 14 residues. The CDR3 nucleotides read TGCGCCAGTATGACAGGGGGCATAACAGATACGCAGTATTTT. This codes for CASMTGGITDTQYF.

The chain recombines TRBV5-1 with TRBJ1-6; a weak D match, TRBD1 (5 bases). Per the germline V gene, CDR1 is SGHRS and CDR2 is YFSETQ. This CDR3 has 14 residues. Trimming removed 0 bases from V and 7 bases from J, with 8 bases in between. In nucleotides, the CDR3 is TGCGCCAGCAGCTTGGAGGACACGAATTCACCCCTCCACTTT. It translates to CASSLEDTNSPLHF.

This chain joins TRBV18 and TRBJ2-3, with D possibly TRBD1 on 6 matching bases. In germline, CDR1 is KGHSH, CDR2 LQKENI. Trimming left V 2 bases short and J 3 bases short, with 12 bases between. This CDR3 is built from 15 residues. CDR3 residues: CASSPVAGVTDTQYF. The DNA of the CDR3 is TGTGCCAGCTCACCAGTAGCAGGGGTTACAGATACGCAGTATTTT.

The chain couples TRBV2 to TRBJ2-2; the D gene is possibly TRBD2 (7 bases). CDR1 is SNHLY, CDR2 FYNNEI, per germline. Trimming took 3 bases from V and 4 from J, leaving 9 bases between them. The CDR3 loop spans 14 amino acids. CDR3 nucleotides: TGTGCCAGCAGTGAGGGGGGGCCCACCGGGGAGCTGTTTTTT. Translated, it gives CASSEGGPTGELFF.

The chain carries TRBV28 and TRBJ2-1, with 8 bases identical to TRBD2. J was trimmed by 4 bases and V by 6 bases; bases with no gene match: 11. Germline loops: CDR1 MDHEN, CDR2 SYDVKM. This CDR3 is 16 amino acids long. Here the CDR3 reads CASRAGGALLYNEQFF. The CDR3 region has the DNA TGTGCCAGCAGGGCCGGGGGGGCCCTTTTGTACAATGAGCAGTTCTTC.

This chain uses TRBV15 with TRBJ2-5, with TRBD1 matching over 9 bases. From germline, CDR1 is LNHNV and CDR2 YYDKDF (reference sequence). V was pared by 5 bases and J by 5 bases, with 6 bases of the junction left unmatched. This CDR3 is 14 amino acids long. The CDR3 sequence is CATSQQGARETQYF. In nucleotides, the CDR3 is TGTGCCACCAGCCAACAGGGGGCTCGGGAGACCCAGTACTTC.

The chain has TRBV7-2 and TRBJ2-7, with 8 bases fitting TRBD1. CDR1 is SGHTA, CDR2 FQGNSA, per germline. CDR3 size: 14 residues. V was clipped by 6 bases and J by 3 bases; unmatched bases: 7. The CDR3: CASSLQGGSYEQYF. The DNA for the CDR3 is TGTGCCAGCAGTCTACAGGGGGGTAGCTACGAGCAGTACTTC. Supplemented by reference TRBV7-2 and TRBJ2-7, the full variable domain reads GAGVSQSPSNKVTEKGKDVELRCDPISGHTALYWYRQSLGQGLEFLIYFQGNSAPDKSGLPSDRFSAERTGGSVSTLTIQRTQQEDSAVYLCASSLQGGSYEQYFGPGTRLTVT.

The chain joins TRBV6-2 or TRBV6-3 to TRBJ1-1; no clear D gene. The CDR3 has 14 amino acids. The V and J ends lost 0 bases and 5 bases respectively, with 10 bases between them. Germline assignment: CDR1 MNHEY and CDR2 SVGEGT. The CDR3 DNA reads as TGTGCCAGCAGTTACTCCCCTCAGTGGACTGAAGCTTTCTTT. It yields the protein CASSYSPQWTEAFF.

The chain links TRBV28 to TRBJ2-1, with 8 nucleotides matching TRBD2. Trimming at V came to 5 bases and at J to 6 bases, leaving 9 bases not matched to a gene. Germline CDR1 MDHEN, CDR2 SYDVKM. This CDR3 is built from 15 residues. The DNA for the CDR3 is TGTGCCAGCAGTGTTTTCGGGGGGGGCGGCAATGAGCAGTTCTTC. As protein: CASSVFGGGGNEQFF.

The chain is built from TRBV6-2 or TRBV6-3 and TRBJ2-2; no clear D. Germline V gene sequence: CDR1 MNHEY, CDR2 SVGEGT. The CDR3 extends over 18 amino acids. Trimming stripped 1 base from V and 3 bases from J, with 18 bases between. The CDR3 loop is CASSYLAGPIFDTGELFF. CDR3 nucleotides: TGTGCCAGCAGTTACTTAGCCGGTCCCATCTTTGACACCGGGGAGCTGTTTTTT.